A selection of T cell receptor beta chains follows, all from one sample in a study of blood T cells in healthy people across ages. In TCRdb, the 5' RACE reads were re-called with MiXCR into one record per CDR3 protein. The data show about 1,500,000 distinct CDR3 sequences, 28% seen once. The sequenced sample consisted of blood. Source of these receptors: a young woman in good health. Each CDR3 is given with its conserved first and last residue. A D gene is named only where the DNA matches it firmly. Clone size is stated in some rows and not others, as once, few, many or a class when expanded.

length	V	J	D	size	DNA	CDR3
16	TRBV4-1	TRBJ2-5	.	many	TGCGCCAGCAGCCAAGAAAAAGGGGCCCAGCAAGAGACCCAGTACTTC	CASSQEKGAQQETQYF
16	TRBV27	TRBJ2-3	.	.	TGTGCCAGCAGAACCCGAAGAAGGCTTGGCACAGATACGCAGTATTTT	CASRTRRRLGTDTQYF
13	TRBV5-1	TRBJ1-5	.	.	TGCGCCAGCAGCCCGATTCAGGGGCAGCCCCAGCATTTT	CASSPIQGQPQHF
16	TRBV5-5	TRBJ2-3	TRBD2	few	TGTGCCAGCAGCTCGCAACCGGGACTACAGCCAGATACGCAGTATTTT	CASSSQPGLQPDTQYF
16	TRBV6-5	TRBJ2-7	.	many	TGTGCCAGCAGTTACTCGTTCACATCCAGCTCCTACGAGCAGTACTTC	CASSYSFTSSSYEQYF
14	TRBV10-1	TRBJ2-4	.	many	TGCGCCAGCAGTGAATCGCGCCAAACCAACATTCAGTACTTC	CASSESRQTNIQYF
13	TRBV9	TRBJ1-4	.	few	TGTGCCAGCAGTCGTGATTTCGGGGAAAAACTGTTTTTT	CASSRDFGEKLFF
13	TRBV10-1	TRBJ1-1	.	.	TGCGCCAGCAGCCCGGAACTAGGGGCTGAAGCTTTCTTT	CASSPELGAEAFF
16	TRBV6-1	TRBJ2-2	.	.	TGTGCCAGCAGTCCATATCTCCGGGCCAACACCGGGGAGCTGTTTTTT	CASSPYLRANTGELFF
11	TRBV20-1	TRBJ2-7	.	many	TGCAGTGCTAGAGATGACTACGAGCAGTACTTC	CSARDDYEQYF
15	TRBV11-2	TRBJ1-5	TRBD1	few	TGTGCCAGCAGCCGTTTGACAGGGACCAATCAGCCCCAGCATTTT	CASSRLTGTNQPQHF
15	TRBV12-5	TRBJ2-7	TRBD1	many	TGTGCTAGTGGTTTGACACACAGGGGGGCCTACGAGCAGTACTTC	CASGLTHRGAYEQYF
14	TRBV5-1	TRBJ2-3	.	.	TGCGCCAGCAGCTTGCAGGGGTACCCGGATACGCAGTATTTT	CASSLQGYPDTQYF
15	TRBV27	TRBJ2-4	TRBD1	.	TGTGCCAGCAGCCTGGGACAGGGGGTATCTCGGGAGCAGTACTTC	CASSLGQGVSREQYF
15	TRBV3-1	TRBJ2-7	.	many	TGTGCCAGCTCTCGGCGCCGGGACATCGCCTACGAGCAGTACTTC	CASSRRRDIAYEQYF
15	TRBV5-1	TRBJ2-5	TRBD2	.	TGCGCCAGCAGCATCCGGACTAGCGCTGAAGAGACCCAGTACTTC	CASSIRTSAEETQYF
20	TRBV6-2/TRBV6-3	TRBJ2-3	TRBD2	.	TGTGCCAGCAGTTACTGGACCGGGACTAGCGCAGGAGGTTATTCAGATACGCAGTATTTT	CASSYWTGTSAGGYSDTQYF
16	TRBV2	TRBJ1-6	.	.	TGTGCCAGCAGTGAAGCCGCGGAGTCCTATAATTCACCCCTCCACTTT	CASSEAAESYNSPLHF
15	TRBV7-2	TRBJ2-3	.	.	TGTGCCAGCAGCTTAGGGCTCCTAGGTGCAGATACGCAGTATTTT	CASSLGLLGADTQYF
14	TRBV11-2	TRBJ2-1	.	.	TGTGCCAGCAGCTGCGGGACAGCCCTCAATGAGCAGTTCTTC	CASSCGTALNEQFF
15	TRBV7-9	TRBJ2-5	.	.	TGTGCCAGCAGCCTCACCGGGACTCGAGGGGAGACCCAGTACTTC	CASSLTGTRGETQYF
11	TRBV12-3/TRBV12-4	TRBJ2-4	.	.	TGTGCCAGCAGTTTAGATCAGGAGCAGTACTTC	CASSLDQEQYF
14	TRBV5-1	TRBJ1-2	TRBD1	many	TGCGCCAGCAGCTTCACGGGACAGGGCAATGGCTACACCTTC	CASSFTGQGNGYTF
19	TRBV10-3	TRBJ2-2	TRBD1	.	TGTGCCATCAGTGAGACGTACAGGGGCCTAAACGTTAACACCGGGGAGCTGTTTTTT	CAISETYRGLNVNTGELFF
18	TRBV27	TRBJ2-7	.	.	TGTGCCAGCAGTTTATGTGGCGGCTCGACAGGTGGGTGCTGCGAGCAGTACTTC	CASSLCGGSTGGCCEQYF
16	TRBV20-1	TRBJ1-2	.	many	TGCAGTGCTGCCCCCCGGGGGCAGGGGAAAGACTATGGCTACACCTTC	CSAAPRGQGKDYGYTF
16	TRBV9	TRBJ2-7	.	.	TGTGCCAGCAGCGTAGGGATCATGGCGGGGAACTACGAGCAGTACTTC	CASSVGIMAGNYEQYF
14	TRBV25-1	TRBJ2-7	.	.	TGTGCCAGCAGTGATGAGACAGGTCCCTACGAGCAGTACTTC	CASSDETGPYEQYF
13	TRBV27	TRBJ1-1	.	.	TGTGCCAGCAGTTTGGCGCCGAGCACTGAAGCTTTCTTT	CASSLAPSTEAFF
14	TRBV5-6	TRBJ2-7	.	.	TGTGCCAGCAGCTTGGTTACGGATGCTGGGGAGCAGTACTTC	CASSLVTDAGEQYF
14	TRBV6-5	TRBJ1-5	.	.	TGTGCCAGCAGCAGTGGAGGGAGTGGTCAGCCCCAGCATTTT	CASSSGGSGQPQHF
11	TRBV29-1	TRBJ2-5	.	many	TGCAGCGTTTCGCACGCAGAGACCCAGTACTTC	CSVSHAETQYF
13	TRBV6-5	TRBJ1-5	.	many	TGTGCCAGCAGTTCGGAGGGAATTGGGCCCCAGCATTTT	CASSSEGIGPQHF
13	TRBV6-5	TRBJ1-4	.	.	TGTGCCAGCCGCCGGGGGCTCAATGAAAAACTGTTTTTT	CASRRGLNEKLFF
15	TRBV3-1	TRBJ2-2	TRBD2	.	TGTGCCAGCAGCCAAGTACTAGCGGGGACCGGGGAGCTGTTTTTT	CASSQVLAGTGELFF
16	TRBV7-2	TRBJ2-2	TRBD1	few	TGTGCCAGCAGCCCTGACAGGGGGCGTGTAACCGGGGAGCTGTTTTTT	CASSPDRGRVTGELFF
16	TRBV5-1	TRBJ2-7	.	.	TGCGCCAGCAGCTCCGAGGGCGGGATGACACCCTACGAGCAGTACTTC	CASSSEGGMTPYEQYF
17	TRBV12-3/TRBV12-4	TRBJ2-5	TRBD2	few	TGTGCCAGCAGACCGGGACTAGCGGGGGGGCCGGGGGAGACCCAGTACTTC	CASRPGLAGGPGETQYF
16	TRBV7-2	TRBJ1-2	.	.	TGTGCCAGCAGCTCGGGGGGCAGGGGAGAGTTCTATGGCTACACCTTC	CASSSGGRGEFYGYTF
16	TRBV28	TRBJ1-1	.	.	TGTGGCAGCAGTTTCGGGGGGATCCTAATGAACACTGAAGCTTTCTTT	CGSSFGGILMNTEAFF
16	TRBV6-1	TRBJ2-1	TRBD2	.	TGTGCCAGCAGTACGCGGCCGGGACTAGCAGGCAATGAGCAGTTCTTC	CASSTRPGLAGNEQFF
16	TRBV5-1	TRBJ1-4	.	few	TGCGCCAGCAGCGCCTCCCCTATCGGGGTCAATGAAAAACTGTTTTTT	CASSASPIGVNEKLFF
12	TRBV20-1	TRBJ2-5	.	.	TGCAGTGCTAGTCCCCAATGGGAGACCCAGTACTTC	CSASPQWETQYF
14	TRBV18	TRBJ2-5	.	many	TGTGCCAGCTCACCACGATGGGTTACAGAGACCCAGTACTTC	CASSPRWVTETQYF
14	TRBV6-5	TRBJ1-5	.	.	TGTGCCAGCAGCCCGAAATGGTTGAGTCAGCCCCAGCATTTT	CASSPKWLSQPQHF
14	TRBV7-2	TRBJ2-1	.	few	TGTGCCAGCAGCGCCCAACTAGGTCGAAATGAGCAGTTCTTC	CASSAQLGRNEQFF